Sequencing of this T cell receptor (beta chain) was carried out in a study of T cells after yellow fever vaccination (dated by TCRdb to between 2018 and 2021). Looking at the study overall: The SMART-Seq v4 Ultra Low Input RNA kit was used to prepare libraries from fractions with low cell numbers. To track T-cell clones before and after primary and booster YFV17D yellow fever vaccination, bulk TCR alpha and beta repertoires were sequenced longitudinally. Two healthy male donors, one aged 18 to 30 and one aged 30 to 40 years, made up the cohort. Blood was collected at multiple timepoints before and after primary and secondary immunization, and bulk PBMC replicates and cell subsets were isolated.

A remark on this clonotype: Its target antigen remains unknown. The input lacks base qualities; no much larger clone sits a single base away.

The paper as a whole reports these results and caveats: The study included only a couple of donors, which limits how far the findings can be generalized. A small fraction of clonotypes showed up in both the CD4 and CD8 compartments, probably as a result of convergent recombination. After the booster, most clones that had expanded after primary vaccination were detected again (almost 97% of CD4 and more than 85% of CD8), suggesting broad maintenance of memory. Computational filtering was required because FACS-sorted repertoires could contain abundant contaminating clonotypes from the bulk population. The secondary T-cell response was found to be weaker but faster than the primary response, with a peak reached on day 5 rather than on day 15.

CDR3 length: 16 amino acids, cysteine to phenylalanine. CDR3 DNA is the only sequence kept; it has 48 bases, read in frame from the first base. In the germline V gene, CDR1 corresponds to SGDLS and CDR2 to YYNGEE. Compared with germline, V lacks 4 bases and J lacks 1 base; bases without a gene match: 7. TCR cDNA was synthesized by 5'RACE template switching, which introduced a universal primer site and unique molecular identifiers. cDNA synthesis was primed from both the TCR alpha and TCR beta constant segments. Two PCR steps were used to amplify libraries, with sample barcodes and sequencing adapters being added in the second step. Sequencing of libraries was performed on Illumina HiSeq 2500 (2x100 bp) or NovaSeq (2x150 bp). Regarding the original processing steps: Demultiplexing of reads and collapsing into UMI consensus sequences were performed with MIGEC, and V(D)J alignment was carried out with MiXCR. Using edgeR on replicate PBMC samples, clonotypes were called vaccine-responding if FDR was below 0.01 and the log2 fold change was above 5 up to day 15. Bulk clonotypes were assigned CD4 or CD8 identity according to which sequenced CD4 or CD8 repertoire held them at higher abundance. TCRdb reworked the public reads: Q25 trimming with fastp, MiXCR clone assembly, productive beta chains retained. CDR3 protein sequences are deduplicated, and each keeps its most common genes and DNA. These V and J calls are TCRdb output, not the study's own analysis. For this sample the table gives a few hundred thousand distinct CDR3 sequences, of which around 6.8% were detected only once. The ten top clones hold around 17% of the sample.

The treatment or condition label corresponds to: live attenuated yellow fever vaccine strain. Two biological replicates of bulk PBMCs were collected at each blood-draw timepoint. PBMCs were isolated from peripheral blood using a standard Ficoll-Paque protocol. TriZol was used to extract RNA from bulk PBMCs, CD4 and CD8 fractions, and dextramer-positive and dextramer-negative fractions. Source: PBMCs, taken 45 days after the first yellow fever vaccination. Here the chain combines TRBV9 and TRBJ2-3, and 9 junction bases match TRBD2. The TCR comes from a man aged 18 to 35 who received the YFV17D yellow fever vaccine. DNA sequence: TGTGCCAGCAGCACCCGCGGGGGGGAAGGCACAGATACGCAGTATTTT. Translated, it reads CASSTRGGEGTDTQYF.